This paragraph reports one T cell receptor beta chain. The data were taken from a study of graft-versus-host responses after intestinal transplantation. Repertoires were generated with immunoSEQ multiplex PCR, while TCRdb's copy carries only in-frame clones and drops some. The sample consists of about 8,400 clones, about 74% of them appearing once. Intraepithelial plus lamina propria lymphocytes were released by processing graft tissue. The CDR3 has 17 amino acids. Germline CDR1 is SGHNT and CDR2 is YENEEA. V dropped 0 bases and J dropped 0 bases, with 12 bases sitting between them. The material sequenced was ileum tissue, taken about 67 weeks after intestinal transplant. The clonotype originates from a human patient who received an intestinal transplant, so some T cells may come from the graft donor. J is TRBJ2-1 and V is TRBV11-3, with a tentative D call TRBD1 (6 bases). CDR3 sequence reads: CASSLEQGFSSYNEQFF. Written as DNA, the CDR3 is TGTGCCAGCAGCTTAGAACAGGGATTCAGCTCCTACAATGAGCAGTTCTTC.